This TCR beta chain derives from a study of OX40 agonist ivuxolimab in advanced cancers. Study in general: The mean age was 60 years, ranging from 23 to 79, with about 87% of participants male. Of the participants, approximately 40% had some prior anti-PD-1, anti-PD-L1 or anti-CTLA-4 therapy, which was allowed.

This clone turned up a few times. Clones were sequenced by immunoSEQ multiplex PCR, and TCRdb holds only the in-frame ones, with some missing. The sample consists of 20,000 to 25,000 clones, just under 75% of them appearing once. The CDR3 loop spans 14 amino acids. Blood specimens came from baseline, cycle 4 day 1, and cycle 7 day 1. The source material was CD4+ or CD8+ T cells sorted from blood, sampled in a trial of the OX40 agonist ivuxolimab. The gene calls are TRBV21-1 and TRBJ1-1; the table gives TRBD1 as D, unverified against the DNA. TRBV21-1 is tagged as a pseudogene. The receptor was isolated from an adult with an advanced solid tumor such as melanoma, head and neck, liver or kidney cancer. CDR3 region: CASSKSQQYDEAFF. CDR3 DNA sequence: TGTGCCAGCAGCAAAAGTCAACAGTACGATGAAGCTTTCTTT.